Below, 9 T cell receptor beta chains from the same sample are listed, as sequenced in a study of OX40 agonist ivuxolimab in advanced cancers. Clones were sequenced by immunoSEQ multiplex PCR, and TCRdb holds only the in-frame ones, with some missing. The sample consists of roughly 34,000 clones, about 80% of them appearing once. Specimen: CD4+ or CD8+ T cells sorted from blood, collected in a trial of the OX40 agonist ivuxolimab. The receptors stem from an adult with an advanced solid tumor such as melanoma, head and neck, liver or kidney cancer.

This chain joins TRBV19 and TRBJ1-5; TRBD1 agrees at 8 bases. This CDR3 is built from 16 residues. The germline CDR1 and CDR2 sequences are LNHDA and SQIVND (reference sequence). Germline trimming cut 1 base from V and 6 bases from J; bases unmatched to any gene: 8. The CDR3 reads CASSIGGRGLGQPQHF. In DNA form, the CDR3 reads TGTGCCAGTAGTATAGGGGGCAGGGGGCTTGGTCAGCCCCAGCATTTT. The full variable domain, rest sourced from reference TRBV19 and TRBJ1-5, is DGGITQSPKYLFRKEGQNVTLSCEQNLNHDAMYWYRQDPGQGLRLIYYSQIVNDFQKGDIAEGYSVSREKKESFPLTVTSAQKNPTAFYLCASSIGGRGLGQPQHFGDGTRLSIL.

CDR3 sequence (DNA): TGCAGCGTTGAAGAACGAGCGGGAGAGCAGTACTTC. The encoded protein is CSVEERAGEQYF. The J gene is TRBJ2-7, the V gene TRBV29-1; 7 bases align to TRBD2. Trimming removed 0 bases from V and 7 bases from J; junction bases left unmatched: 3. Germline V lookup: CDR1 SQVTM, CDR2 ANQGSEA. The CDR3 extends over 12 amino acids.

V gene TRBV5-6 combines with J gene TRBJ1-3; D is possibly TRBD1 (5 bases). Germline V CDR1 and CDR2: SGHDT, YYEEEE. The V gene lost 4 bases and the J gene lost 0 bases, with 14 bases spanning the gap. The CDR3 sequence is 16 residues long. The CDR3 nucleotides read TGTGCCAGCAGCCCAGGGCGGGCAGGCTCTGGAAACACCATATATTTT. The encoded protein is CASSPGRAGSGNTIYF.

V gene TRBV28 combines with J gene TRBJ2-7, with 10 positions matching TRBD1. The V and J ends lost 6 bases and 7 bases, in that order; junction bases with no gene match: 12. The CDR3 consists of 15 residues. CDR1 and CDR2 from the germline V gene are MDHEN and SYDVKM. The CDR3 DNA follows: TGTGCCAGCAGACGCCCGGGACAGGGGACGGGTGAGCAGTACTTC. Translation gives CASRRPGQGTGEQYF.

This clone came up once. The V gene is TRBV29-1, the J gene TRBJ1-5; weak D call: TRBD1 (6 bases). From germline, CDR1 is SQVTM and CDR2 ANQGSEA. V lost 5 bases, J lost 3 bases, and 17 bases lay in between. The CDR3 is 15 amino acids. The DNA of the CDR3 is TGCAGCGTTAGCGGGGGCCGGGGGCACAATCAGCCCCAGCATTTT. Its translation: CSVSGGRGHNQPQHF.

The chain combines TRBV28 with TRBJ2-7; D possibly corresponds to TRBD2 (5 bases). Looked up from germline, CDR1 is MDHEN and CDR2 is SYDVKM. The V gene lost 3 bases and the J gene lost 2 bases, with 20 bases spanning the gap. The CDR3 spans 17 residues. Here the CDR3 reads CASSFFFRGWEAYEQYF. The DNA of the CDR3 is TGTGCCAGCAGTTTCTTTTTCCGGGGATGGGAAGCCTACGAGCAGTACTTC.

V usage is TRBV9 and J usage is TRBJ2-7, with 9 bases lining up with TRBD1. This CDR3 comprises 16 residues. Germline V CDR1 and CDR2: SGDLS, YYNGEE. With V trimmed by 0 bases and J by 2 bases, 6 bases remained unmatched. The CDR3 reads CASSVDVGQGTYEQYF. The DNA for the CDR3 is TGTGCCAGCAGCGTAGACGTGGGACAGGGTACCTACGAGCAGTACTTC.

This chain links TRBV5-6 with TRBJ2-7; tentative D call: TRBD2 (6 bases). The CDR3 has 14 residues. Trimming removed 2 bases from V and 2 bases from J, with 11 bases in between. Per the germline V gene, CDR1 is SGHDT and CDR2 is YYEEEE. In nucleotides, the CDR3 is TGTGCCAGCAGCTTTGGAGGGACCACCTACGAGCAGTACTTC. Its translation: CASSFGGTTYEQYF.

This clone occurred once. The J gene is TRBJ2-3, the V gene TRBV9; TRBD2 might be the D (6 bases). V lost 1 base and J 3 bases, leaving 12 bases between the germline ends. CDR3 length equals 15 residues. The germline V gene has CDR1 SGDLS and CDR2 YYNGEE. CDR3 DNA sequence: TGTGCCAGCAGCGTAACTAGCTCCCTTACAGATACGCAGTATTTT. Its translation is CASSVTSSLTDTQYF. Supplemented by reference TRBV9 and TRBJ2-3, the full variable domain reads DSGVTQTPKHLITATGQRVTLRCSPRSGDLSVYWYQQSLDQGLQFLIQYYNGEERAKGNILERFSAQQFPDLHSELNLSSLELGDSALYFCASSVTSSLTDTQYFGPGTRLTVL.